What follows are 30 T cell receptor beta chains derived from one specimen sequenced in a study of T cell responses to AZD1222 COVID-19 vaccine. Clones were sequenced by immunoSEQ multiplex PCR, and TCRdb holds only the in-frame ones, with some missing. The repertoire holds around 110,000 clones, with around 88% as singletons. Sample: peripheral blood, taken on day 0 of AZD1222 vaccination. Receptors originate from an adult in good health.

V is TRBV5-4 and J is TRBJ2-2; D is tentatively TRBD1 or TRBD2 (6 bases each). This CDR3 comprises 16 residues. Germline CDR1 reads SGHNT; CDR2 reads YYREEE (reference sequence). Trimming shortened V by 0 bases and J by 1 base, and 10 bases separated the two germline ends. CDR3 bases: TGTGCCAGCAGCTTGGGGGGGGCACTGAACACCGGGGAGCTGTTTTTT. Translating gives CASSLGGALNTGELFF.

In this sample, this clone turned up a few times. The chain links TRBV7-8 to TRBJ1-5; 9 bases match TRBD1. Losses at the gene ends were 5 bases for V and 2 bases for J; bases not matched to a gene: 1. This CDR3 has 14 amino acids. Germline V gene data show CDR1 as SGHVS and CDR2 as FQNEAQ. For the CDR3, the DNA is TGTGCCAGCAGCCGGACAGGGGGCAATCAGCCCCAGCATTTT. Translated, it gives CASSRTGGNQPQHF.

The V and J genes are TRBV5-4 and TRBJ2-1; 11 bases are a match to TRBD2. The CDR3 runs to 14 residues. The V and J ends lost 3 bases and 9 bases, in that order; junction bases with no gene match: 5. Germline V gene lookup returns CDR1 SGHNT and CDR2 YYREEE (reference sequence). In DNA, the CDR3 is TGTGCCAGCAGCTCCAGAGGACTAGCGGGTGAGCAGTTCTTC. Translated, it gives CASSSRGLAGEQFF.

This clone was recorded only once. V and J are TRBV5-6 and TRBJ1-2, with 8 positions matching TRBD1. The V gene end was trimmed by 3 bases and the J gene end by 6 bases; junction bases not matched to a gene: 13. The germline V gene encodes CDR1 SGHDT and CDR2 YYEEEE. The CDR3 has 16 amino acids. CDR3 sequence (DNA): TGTGCCAGCAGCTCCCCGGGACAGGCCTCCTTTGATGGCTACACCTTC. This codes for CASSSPGQASFDGYTF.

This clone was picked up a small number of times. The rearrangement joins TRBV5-1 to TRBJ2-3; 8 bases match TRBD2. The V gene end was trimmed by 0 bases and the J gene end by 5 bases; junction bases not matched to a gene: 5. The germline CDR1 and CDR2 sequences are SGHRS and YFSETQ. The CDR3 length is 15 residues. The DNA for the CDR3 is TGCGCCAGCAGCTTGGCGGCGGGGGGCCTAGATACGCAGTATTTT. Translating gives CASSLAAGGLDTQYF.

This chain joins TRBV6-5 and TRBJ2-1; TRBD2 agrees at 7 bases. V was pared by 5 bases and J by 7 bases, with 5 bases of the junction left unmatched. There are 13 residues in the CDR3. CDR1 is MNHEY, CDR2 SVGAGI, per germline. For the CDR3, the DNA is TGTGCCAGCAGTATCGGACTAGGGAATGAGCAGTTCTTC. Translation: CASSIGLGNEQFF.

V gene TRBV5-1 combines with J gene TRBJ2-1; possibly TRBD2 for D (6 bases). The CDR3 is 15 amino acids. Germline V gene sequence: CDR1 SGHRS, CDR2 YFSETQ. V was shortened by 1 base and J by 2 bases, with 10 bases between the two germline ends. CDR3 bases: TGCGCCAGCAGCTTGAGTAGCGGAGCCTACAATGAGCAGTTCTTC. This translates into CASSLSSGAYNEQFF.

This chain links TRBV9 with TRBJ1-3, with D possibly being TRBD1 (6 bases). Trimming stripped 2 bases from V and 4 bases from J, with 13 bases between. This CDR3 spans 15 amino acids. The V gene's germline CDR1 is SGDLS and CDR2 YYNGEE. The CDR3 sequence is CASSVTGSPGNTIYF. The CDR3 DNA is TGTGCCAGCAGCGTTACAGGGAGTCCCGGAAACACCATATATTTT.

This sequence joins TRBV5-6 and TRBJ1-1, with 7 bases fitting TRBD1. This CDR3 is built from 16 residues. Germline CDR1 reads SGHDT; CDR2 reads YYEEEE. V lost 1 base, J lost 0 bases, and 6 bases stayed unmatched. The CDR3 region has the DNA TGTGCCAGCAGCTTGAACAGGGGATTTGTGAACACTGAAGCTTTCTTT. It translates to CASSLNRGFVNTEAFF.

V usage is TRBV13 and J usage is TRBJ2-5, with TRBD2 matching 8 bases. Germline assignment: CDR1 PRHDT and CDR2 FYEKMQ (reference sequence). Trimming removed 5 bases from V and 5 bases from J; junction bases left unmatched: 4. This CDR3 has 13 amino acids. CDR3 residues: CASSTGLAETQYF. CDR3 bases: TGTGCCAGCAGCACAGGACTAGCTGAGACCCAGTACTTC.

This rearrangement joins TRBV9 to TRBJ2-7, with D possibly TRBD2 on 5 matching bases. The CDR3 sequence is 15 residues long. Trimming removed 4 bases from V and 0 bases from J, with 14 bases in between. CDR1 is SGDLS, CDR2 YYNGEE, per germline. CDR3: CASSPEGSFSYEQYF. The CDR3 DNA reads as TGTGCCAGCAGCCCAGAGGGCAGTTTCTCCTACGAGCAGTACTTC.

The V and J genes are TRBV18 and TRBJ2-7; TRBD1 aligns across 12 bases. The V segment lost 2 bases and the J segment 7 bases; nucleotides outside the gene matches: 12. CDR1 KGHSH and CDR2 LQKENI come from the germline V gene. The CDR3 extends over 17 amino acids. The CDR3 spells CASSPAGPGQGALEQYF. The CDR3, as DNA: TGTGCCAGCTCACCAGCTGGCCCGGGACAGGGGGCATTGGAGCAGTACTTC.

DNA of the CDR3: TGTGCCTGGAGTTTACAGGGAGGCACTGAAGCTTTCTTT. It is translated as CAWSLQGGTEAFF. This chain joins TRBV30 and TRBJ1-1, with D possibly TRBD1 on 6 matching bases. This CDR3 has 13 residues. Per the germline V gene, CDR1 is GTSNPN and CDR2 is SVGIG (reference sequence). V was pared by 2 bases and J by 4 bases, with 11 bases between.

This chain uses TRBV30 with TRBJ2-1, with TRBD2 matching 13 bases. The CDR3 runs to 15 residues. Trimming took 3 bases from V and 4 from J; bases not matched to a gene: 3. Germline values: CDR1 GTSNPN, CDR2 SVGIG (reference sequence). The CDR3, as DNA: TGTGCCTGGAGGGGGACTAGCGGGATGTACAATGAGCAGTTCTTC. As protein: CAWRGTSGMYNEQFF.

The chain has TRBV7-8 and TRBJ1-5, with D perhaps TRBD1 (6 bases). V lost 3 bases, J lost 1 base, and 16 bases lay in between. The CDR3 is 17 residues long. Per germline, CDR1 SGHVS and CDR2 FQNEAQ. As DNA, the CDR3 is TGTGCCAGCAGCTTCTATACAGGGATTATGAGCAATCAGCCCCAGCATTTT. Translated: CASSFYTGIMSNQPQHF.

The rearrangement links TRBV4-3 to TRBJ2-1, with D perhaps matching TRBD1 (6 bases). Trimming cost V 2 bases and J 10 bases, with 18 bases left between them. CDR1 is LGHNA and CDR2 is YSLEER in the germline V gene. This CDR3 is 15 amino acids long. The CDR3 loop is CASSQQPTGPWEQFF. DNA for the CDR3: TGCGCCAGCAGCCAACAACCGACAGGCCCTTGGGAGCAGTTCTTC.

The rearrangement uses TRBV7-3 and TRBJ2-1, with D perhaps assigned TRBD1 or TRBD2 (5 bases each). Germline V gene sequence: CDR1 SGHTA, CDR2 FQGTGA. With 4 bases removed from V and 1 base from J, the gap between germline ends came to 14 bases. The CDR3 spans 16 residues. CDR3 in DNA: TGTGCCAGCAGCTCGCAAGGGACGGTATCCTACAATGAGCAGTTCTTC. Its translation: CASSSQGTVSYNEQFF.

The rearrangement uses TRBV5-1 and TRBJ1-4; D is undetermined. This CDR3 is 15 amino acids long. The V and J ends lost 0 bases and 6 bases respectively, with 12 bases between them. Per germline, CDR1 SGHRS and CDR2 YFSETQ. CDR3 bases: TGCGCCAGCAGCTTGGATGGCCAAAGGGATGAAAAACTGTTTTTT. This translates into CASSLDGQRDEKLFF.

The V and J genes are TRBV5-4 and TRBJ1-1, with a tentative D call TRBD1 (5 bases). V was cut by 6 bases and J by 1 base, with 10 bases left in between. CDR3 size: 13 residues. CDR1 SGHNT and CDR2 YYREEE come from the germline V gene (reference sequence). CDR3 DNA sequence: TGTGCCAGCAATCAGGACAAGAACACTGAAGCTTTCTTT. Its translation: CASNQDKNTEAFF.

This clone has only one observation. The chain links TRBV7-3 to TRBJ2-3; TRBD2 agrees at 7 bases. Trimming took 1 base from V and 2 from J; bases not matched to a gene: 9. The CDR3 spans 17 residues. In germline, CDR1 is SGHTA, CDR2 FQGTGA. DNA of the CDR3: TGTGCCAGCAGCTTAAAGGGCGGGGGACTCCACACAGATACGCAGTATTTT. Encoded protein: CASSLKGGGLHTDTQYF.

The gene calls are TRBV6-6 and TRBJ1-1, with D possibly TRBD1 on 6 matching bases. Trimming cost V 6 bases and J 1 base, with 15 bases left between them. The CDR3 runs to 15 residues. Germline lookup yields CDR1 MNHNY and CDR2 SVGAGI (reference sequence). The CDR3 reads CASSYFGTRNTEAFF. CDR3 DNA: TGTGCCAGCAGCTATTTTGGGACACGGAACACTGAAGCTTTCTTT.

The chain carries TRBV7-8 and TRBJ2-2; 8 bases align to TRBD2. CDR1 is SGHVS and CDR2 is FQNEAQ in the germline V gene. V lost 4 bases, J lost 6 bases, and 10 bases stayed unmatched. This CDR3 has 16 residues. The CDR3 spells CASSSPRRGDAGELFF. In DNA form, the CDR3 reads TGTGCCAGCAGCTCCCCGAGGCGGGGGGACGCCGGGGAGCTGTTTTTT.

This sequence joins TRBV4-2 and TRBJ2-5; tentatively, D is TRBD2 (6 bases). Trimming took 5 bases from V and 4 from J, leaving 26 bases between them. The CDR3 runs to 18 residues. From germline, CDR1 is LGHNA and CDR2 YNFKEQ. DNA of the CDR3: TGTGCCAGCAGCTACCTGGCTGGGGCCCGGGGAGGAAGAGAGACCCAGTACTTC. Translation: CASSYLAGARGGRETQYF.

The V gene is TRBV30, the J gene TRBJ1-2; 9 nucleotides line up with TRBD1. Germline CDR1 reads GTSNPN; CDR2 reads SVGIG (reference sequence). The V and J ends lost 2 bases and 8 bases, in that order; junction bases with no gene match: 6. This CDR3 spans 13 amino acids. This CDR3 reads CAWSPRDREGYTF. The CDR3 DNA reads TGTGCCTGGAGTCCTCGGGACAGGGAGGGCTACACCTTC.

V gene TRBV29-1 combines with J gene TRBJ2-3; 10 positions agree with TRBD2. Germline V gives CDR1 SQVTM, CDR2 ANQGSEA. The CDR3 sequence is 15 residues long. The ends lost 5 bases at V and 0 bases at J; junction bases unmatched: 5. The CDR3 sequence: CSVRGLAASTDTQYF. CDR3 DNA sequence: TGCAGCGTTCGCGGACTAGCGGCTAGCACAGATACGCAGTATTTT.

V is TRBV4-2 and J is TRBJ1-1, with no clear D. V lost 0 bases and J lost 1, with 6 bases in between. The V gene's germline CDR1 is LGHNA and CDR2 YNFKEQ. CDR3 size: 14 residues. The CDR3 loop reads CASSQEAGNTEAFF. The CDR3 coding sequence is TGTGCCAGCAGCCAAGAGGCAGGGAACACTGAAGCTTTCTTT.

V is TRBV11-2 and J is TRBJ2-2; 8 positions agree with TRBD1. The CDR3 runs to 15 residues. The ends lost 3 bases at V and 2 bases at J; junction bases unmatched: 2. Per the germline V gene, CDR1 is SGHAT and CDR2 is FQNNGV. CDR3 DNA sequence: TGTGCCAGCAGCTTTGACAGGGGAAACACCGGGGAGCTGTTTTTT. Translated: CASSFDRGNTGELFF.

The chain is built from TRBV28 and TRBJ2-7; 9 bases are a match to TRBD1. From germline, CDR1 is MDHEN and CDR2 SYDVKM. This CDR3 region has 13 residues. V shed 8 bases and J 5 bases; nucleotides not matched to a gene: 7. CDR3 in amino acids: CASGGQGSHEQYF. The CDR3 DNA sequence: TGTGCCAGCGGAGGACAGGGGTCCCACGAGCAGTACTTC.

The V call is TRBV28, the J call TRBJ2-7; D tentatively reads TRBD1 or TRBD2 (5 bases each). The CDR3 covers 11 residues. Germline assignment: CDR1 MDHEN and CDR2 SYDVKM. V lost 7 bases and J 4 bases, leaving 8 bases between the germline ends. CDR3 region: CASKRGYEQYF. For the CDR3, the DNA is TGTGCCAGCAAGAGGGGTTACGAGCAGTACTTC.

V and J are TRBV11-2 and TRBJ2-1, with D maybe TRBD1 (6 bases). The CDR3 consists of 13 residues. Germline V gene sequence: CDR1 SGHAT, CDR2 FQNNGV. Trimming took off 5 bases at V and 6 bases at J, with 11 bases between the two ends. The CDR3 region has the DNA TGTGCCAGCAGCCTACAGGGTGGCAATGAGCAGTTCTTC. Protein product: CASSLQGGNEQFF.